Listed below are T cell receptor beta chains from one sample, sequenced in a study of control samples from healthy donors and cancer patients. The method was immunoSEQ multiplex PCR; TCRdb's version includes in-frame clones alone and lacks a portion of them. The profile covers 100,000 to 110,000 clones, with roughly 84% appearing a single time and 15% to 20% taken by the ten largest. The specimen sequenced was blood. The source is a woman in her 50s in good health. Each CDR3 is given without its conserved first and last residue. Fields, in order: CDR3 protein, J gene, V gene.

cdr3_aa: ASSPSDSPLH
j_call: TRBJ1-6
v_call: TRBV27

cdr3_aa: ATLESASNQPQH
j_call: TRBJ1-5
v_call: TRBV19

cdr3_aa: ASSLYQGSNTEAF
j_call: TRBJ1-1
v_call: TRBV27

cdr3_aa: ATSRGPASPLH
j_call: TRBJ1-6
v_call: TRBV19

cdr3_aa: ASSEVSDGSRREKLF
j_call: TRBJ1-4
v_call: TRBV2

cdr3_aa: ASHLAGMQEAF
j_call: TRBJ1-1
v_call: TRBV3-1/TRBV3-2

cdr3_aa: ASSLEGRWNTEAF
j_call: TRBJ1-1
v_call: TRBV5-1

cdr3_aa: ASSAGGQGTGELF
j_call: TRBJ2-2
v_call: TRBV9

cdr3_aa: ASSRLETQY
j_call: TRBJ2-5
v_call: TRBV7-2

cdr3_aa: ASSLAGGRETQY
j_call: TRBJ2-5
v_call: TRBV7-3

cdr3_aa: ASSETLSAYGNIQY
j_call: TRBJ2-4
v_call: TRBV6-1

cdr3_aa: ASSSLPGGLEKLF
j_call: TRBJ1-4
v_call: TRBV7-9

cdr3_aa: ASSLADGTPLH
j_call: TRBJ1-6
v_call: TRBV7-9

cdr3_aa: ATKGEGAMNTEAF
j_call: TRBJ1-1
v_call: TRBV19

cdr3_aa: ASSFKTEAF
j_call: TRBJ1-1
v_call: TRBV12-3/TRBV12-4

cdr3_aa: SASTSAGRMVNEQY
j_call: TRBJ2-7
v_call: TRBV20-1

cdr3_aa: ASSDGGTDTQY
j_call: TRBJ2-3
v_call: TRBV10-1

cdr3_aa: AWSRGTGASTDTQY
j_call: TRBJ2-3
v_call: TRBV30

cdr3_aa: AWEGRPLYGYT
j_call: TRBJ1-2
v_call: TRBV30

cdr3_aa: ASSSTRGSANEKLF
j_call: TRBJ1-4
v_call: TRBV7-7

cdr3_aa: ASSTGFSNQPQH
j_call: TRBJ1-5
v_call: TRBV18

cdr3_aa: ASSSLLRELF
j_call: TRBJ2-2
v_call: TRBV11-2

cdr3_aa: ASRGQLTSEQY
j_call: TRBJ2-7
v_call: TRBV19

cdr3_aa: ASSPLPGLAGAQETQY
j_call: TRBJ2-5
v_call: TRBV6-6

cdr3_aa: ASSPGPGRAIGNAWTEAF
j_call: TRBJ1-1
v_call: TRBV19

cdr3_aa: ASSQDLTDTQY
j_call: TRBJ2-3
v_call: TRBV4-2

cdr3_aa: ARSHGRSNYGYT
j_call: TRBJ1-2
v_call: TRBV5-3

cdr3_aa: AWTGHYEQY
j_call: TRBJ2-7
v_call: TRBV30

cdr3_aa: ATSDLGGGPGTGELF
j_call: TRBJ2-2
v_call: TRBV24-1

cdr3_aa: ASSDGGSNQPQH
j_call: TRBJ1-5
v_call: TRBV2

cdr3_aa: ASSQAPQNTEAF
j_call: TRBJ1-1
v_call: TRBV4-3

cdr3_aa: SARDRGNTIY
j_call: TRBJ1-3
v_call: TRBV29-1

cdr3_aa: SVALAGGRTDTQY
j_call: TRBJ2-3
v_call: TRBV29-1

cdr3_aa: ASSGGEHRGQPPPPQH
j_call: TRBJ1-5
v_call: TRBV10-1

cdr3_aa: ASSYSFGTGGSPLH
j_call: TRBJ1-6
v_call: TRBV6-5

cdr3_aa: ASSLMGGGNTEAF
j_call: TRBJ1-1
v_call: TRBV7-3

cdr3_aa: ASSLTRDSAAF
j_call: TRBJ1-1
v_call: TRBV6-5

cdr3_aa: ATSDAPTPRPHSTDTQY
j_call: TRBJ2-3
v_call: TRBV24-1

cdr3_aa: ASSYYRTTTEAF
j_call: TRBJ1-1
v_call: TRBV11-2

cdr3_aa: ASSSRDRNTEAF
j_call: TRBJ1-1
v_call: TRBV3-1/TRBV3-2